These T cell receptor beta chains were read from a single sample in a study of Ad26.COV2.S vaccination and SARS-CoV-2 variants. Profiling relied on immunoSEQ multiplex PCR, and the TCRdb table lists in-frame clones only, not all of them. The sample comprises 300,000 to 400,000 clones, 88% of which are singletons, and around 6.4% rests with the top ten. The sample here was peripheral blood, taken in a trial of Ad26.COV2.S vaccine versus placebo. These receptors came from a person aged 18-65 years who received the Ad26.COV2.S COVID-19 vaccine or a placebo. Each CDR3 is given with its conserved first and last residue. D genes are given only for firm matches. Some rows have no size entry. The others give once, few or many, or a class for an expanded clone.

j_call v_call clone_size d_call cdr3_aa cdr3_nt
TRBJ1-5 TRBV4-2 - TRBD1 CASSRELGTEGQPQHF TGTGCCAGCAGCCGAGAATTGGGGACAGAGGGGCAGCCCCAGCATTTT
TRBJ1-4 TRBV9 - - CASSGPEREGKLFF TGTGCCAGCAGCGGTCCGGAGAGGGAGGGTAAACTGTTTTTT
TRBJ2-1 TRBV9 - TRBD2 CASSPGLAGGPVNPNYNEQFF TGTGCCAGCAGCCCCGGACTAGCGGGAGGGCCGGTCAATCCGAACTACAATGAGCAGTTCTTC
TRBJ2-1 TRBV7-3 - TRBD2 CASSRSGTSFRNEQFF TGTGCCAGCAGCCGCTCCGGGACTAGTTTCCGCAATGAGCAGTTCTTC
TRBJ2-1 TRBV11-1 - TRBD2 CASSLVAGGYNEQFF TGTGCCAGCAGCTTAGTGGCGGGGGGCTACAATGAGCAGTTCTTC
TRBJ2-3 TRBV7-3 few - CASSLRKSTDTQYF TGTGCCAGCAGCCTCCGGAAAAGCACAGATACGCAGTATTTT
TRBJ2-5 TRBV7-9 - - CASSPTAIGPQYF TGTGCCAGCAGCCCGACGGCTATTGGACCCCAGTACTTC
TRBJ2-7 TRBV12-5 - - CASGHGQYAYEQYF TGTGCTAGTGGTCACGGACAGTATGCCTACGAGCAGTACTTC
TRBJ1-2 TRBV7-9 once - CASSLSLNGYTF TGTGCCAGCAGCCTAAGCCTTAATGGCTACACCTTC
TRBJ2-3 TRBV6-5 - TRBD2 CASIGGGAEDTQYF TGTGCCAGCATTGGCGGGGGGGCCGAGGATACGCAGTATTTT
TRBJ1-1 TRBV27 few - CASSFMLGVAEAFF TGTGCCAGCAGTTTCATGTTGGGGGTTGCTGAAGCTTTCTTT
TRBJ2-3 TRBV7-6 - - CASTMRVADTQYF TGTGCCAGCACCATGAGGGTCGCAGATACGCAGTATTTT
TRBJ2-3 TRBV4-2 - - CASSLSAGAEDTQYF TGTGCCAGCAGCCTTTCGGCCGGGGCAGAGGATACGCAGTATTTT
TRBJ2-5 TRBV7-2 - - CASAKGGLETQYF TGTGCCAGCGCGAAGGGAGGTCTAGAGACCCAGTACTTC
TRBJ2-7 TRBV4-1 - TRBD2 CASSQEASGSYEQYF TGCGCCAGCAGCCAAGAGGCTAGCGGCTCCTACGAGCAGTACTTC
TRBJ2-1 TRBV5-1 - - CASSLVADPYNEQFF TGCGCCAGCAGCTTGGTGGCAGACCCCTACAATGAGCAGTTCTTC
TRBJ2-6 TRBV19 - - CASMEFSGANVLTF TGTGCCAGTATGGAGTTCTCTGGGGCCAACGTCCTGACTTTC
TRBJ2-1 TRBV6-2/TRBV6-3 - TRBD2 CASSSPPGLAGGSYNEQFF TGTGCCAGCAGTTCCCCCCCGGGGCTAGCGGGGGGTTCCTACAATGAGCAGTTCTTC
TRBJ1-1 TRBV6-5 - - CASSYSDIYTEAFF TGTGCCAGCAGTTACTCTGACATTTATACTGAAGCTTTCTTT
TRBJ1-6 TRBV19 - TRBD1 CASSISGQGGSPLHF TGTGCCAGTAGTATATCGGGACAGGGTGGATCACCCCTCCACTTT
TRBJ1-1 TRBV11-2 - - CASSPERRDKWNTEAFF TGTGCCAGCAGCCCCGAGAGGAGGGACAAATGGAACACTGAAGCTTTCTTT
TRBJ1-6 TRBV5-5 - - CASSLDISGFIYNSPLHF TGTGCCAGCAGCTTGGATATATCAGGGTTCATCTATAATTCACCCCTCCACTTT
TRBJ2-7 TRBV7-2 - - CASSLDMASYEQYF TGTGCCAGCAGCCTCGATATGGCTTCCTACGAGCAGTACTTC
TRBJ1-1 TRBV5-1 - - CASSFNSLNTEAFF TGCGCCAGCAGCTTCAATTCCCTCAACACTGAAGCTTTCTTT
TRBJ1-4 TRBV7-9 - - CASSPKGSGSLWTNEKLFF TGTGCCAGCAGCCCCAAAGGGTCAGGGAGTCTATGGACTAATGAAAAACTGTTTTTT
TRBJ2-1 TRBV7-9 - - CASSPPETSSSPNEQFF TGTGCCAGCAGCCCTCCCGAGACTAGTTCATCCCCCAATGAGCAGTTCTTC
TRBJ2-7 TRBV6-5 - - CASLTGRVGYEQYF TGTGCCAGCCTCACCGGCAGGGTTGGCTACGAGCAGTACTTC
TRBJ1-5 TRBV18 few - CASSPNSGPSPQHF TGTGCCAGCTCGCCGAACAGCGGTCCATCGCCCCAGCATTTT
TRBJ2-3 TRBV7-3 - - CASSSGRSTDTQYF TGTGCCAGCAGCTCGGGACGGAGCACAGATACGCAGTATTTT
TRBJ1-4 TRBV9 few - CASSSDRTNEKLFF TGTGCCAGCAGCTCGGACAGAACTAATGAAAAACTGTTTTTT
TRBJ2-3 TRBV30 - TRBD2 CAFGLAGGLTDTQYF TGTGCCTTCGGACTAGCGGGAGGGCTCACAGATACGCAGTATTTT
TRBJ2-4 TRBV7-9 - - CASSPTGTAKNIQYF TGTGCCAGCAGCCCCACCGGGACGGCCAAAAACATTCAGTACTTC
TRBJ2-7 TRBV4-1 - TRBD1 CASSHPKGARAKVVEQYF TGCGCCAGCAGCCATCCCAAGGGGGCCAGGGCTAAAGTAGTCGAGCAGTACTTC
TRBJ1-2 TRBV6-6 - - CASSYSDSDYGYTF TGTGCCAGCAGTTACTCCGACAGTGACTATGGCTACACCTTC
TRBJ1-4 TRBV25-1 - - CASSSYIPTNEKLFF TGTGCCAGCAGTTCCTACATCCCAACTAATGAAAAACTGTTTTTT
TRBJ2-7 TRBV6-5 - - CASSYSGGDDEQYF TGTGCCAGCAGTTACTCGGGTGGGGACGACGAGCAGTACTTC
TRBJ2-7 TRBV6-2/TRBV6-3 - - CASSYTYYEQYF TGTGCCAGCAGTTACACATATTACGAGCAGTACTTC
TRBJ2-5 TRBV4-1 - TRBD2 CASSQGGRMYQETQYF TGCGCCAGCAGCCAAGGCGGGAGGATGTACCAAGAGACCCAGTACTTC
TRBJ1-5 TRBV6-5 - - CASSYREQPQHF TGTGCCAGCAGTTACAGGGAACAGCCCCAGCATTTT
TRBJ2-7 TRBV19 - - CASSSPLEQYF TGTGCCAGTAGTTCCCCACTCGAGCAGTACTTC
TRBJ2-7 TRBV7-9 - - CASSFLGPYEQYF TGTGCCAGCAGCTTTCTTGGGCCCTACGAGCAGTACTTC